These 4 T cell receptor beta chains were sequenced from one sample in a study of regulatory T cells in long-lasting Graves disease. Arm-PCR of CDR3 regions and iRepertoire HTBI primers were the basis on which TCR beta libraries were built. TCRdb itself ran the multiplex PCR reads through MiXCR, one entry per CDR3 protein. This sample has 300,000 to 400,000 distinct CDR3 sequences, with 15% to 20% found just once. Described time point: newly diagnosed GD, antithyroid drugs for less than 3 months. Generation of the TCR library employed RNA extracted from PBMCs. This specimen consisted of peripheral blood mononuclear cells (PBMCs), obtained at new diagnosis, from a patient treated with antithyroid drugs. The receptors stem from a female donor with Graves disease.

The chain carries TRBV5-4 and TRBJ2-1, with 7 bases matching TRBD2. The CDR3 extends over 16 amino acids. Losses at the gene ends were 2 bases for V and 3 bases for J; bases not matched to a gene: 8. From germline, CDR1 is SGHNT and CDR2 YYREEE (reference sequence). The CDR3 bases are TGTGCCAGCAGCTTACCCGGGAGGAACTACTACAATGAGCAGTTCTTC. Its translation is CASSLPGRNYYNEQFF. Drawing the rest from reference TRBV5-4 and TRBJ2-1, the complete variable domain is ETGVTQSPTHLIKTRGQQVTLRCSSQSGHNTVSWYQQALGQGPQFIFQYYREEENGRGNFPPRFSGLQFPNYSSELNVNALELDDSALYLCASSLPGRNYYNEQFFGPGTRLTVL.

This clonotype was seen many times. The chain recombines TRBV20-1 with TRBJ2-7; D ambiguous. Germline V gene sequence: CDR1 DFQATT, CDR2 SNEGSKA (reference sequence). The CDR3 totals 16 residues. The V end lost 1 base, the J end lost 4 bases, and 20 bases lay between the germline ends. The CDR3 loop reads CSARGHFQRSSYEQYF. The CDR3 nucleotides read TGCAGTGCTAGAGGGCATTTTCAGAGGTCCAGTTACGAGCAGTACTTC.

This clonotype was recorded many times. The rearrangement uses TRBV9 and TRBJ1-3; possibly TRBD1 for D (6 bases). Germline V gene sequence: CDR1 SGDLS, CDR2 YYNGEE. The CDR3 is made up of 14 amino acids. The ends were cut back, 4 bases at V and 4 bases at J, with 12 bases in the middle. CDR3 loop: CASSPTGAGNTIYF. The CDR3 nucleotides read TGTGCCAGCAGCCCGACAGGCGCGGGAAACACCATATATTTT.

Comment on this clonotype: The conserved phenylalanine or tryptophan normally closing the CDR3 is absent here, so this likely arose from a read error. V is TRBV9 and J is TRBJ2-1, with D perhaps matching TRBD1 (6 bases). The germline V gene encodes CDR1 SGDLS and CDR2 YYNGEE. V was cut by 4 bases and J by 4 bases, with 15 bases left in between. This CDR3 has 15 residues. The CDR3 DNA reads as TGTGCCAGCAGCTTGGTAGGACAGAATTACAATGAGCAGTTCTAC. Its translation: CASSLVGQNYNEQFY.